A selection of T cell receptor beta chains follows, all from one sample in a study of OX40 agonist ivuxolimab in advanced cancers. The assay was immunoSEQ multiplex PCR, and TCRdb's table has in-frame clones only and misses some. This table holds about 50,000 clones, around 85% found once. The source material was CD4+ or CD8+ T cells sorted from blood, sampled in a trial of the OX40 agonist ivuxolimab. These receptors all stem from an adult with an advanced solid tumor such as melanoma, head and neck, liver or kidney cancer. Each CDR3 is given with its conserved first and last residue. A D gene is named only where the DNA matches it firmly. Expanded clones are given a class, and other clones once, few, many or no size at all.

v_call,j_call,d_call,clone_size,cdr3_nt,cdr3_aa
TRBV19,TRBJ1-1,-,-,TGTGCCAGTACTATAGGGGGGGCTGAAGCTTTCTTT,CASTIGGAEAFF
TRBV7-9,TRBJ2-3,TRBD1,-,TGTGCCAGCAGCTTGGTAGGGGGCGGGGATACGCAGTATTTT,CASSLVGGGDTQYF
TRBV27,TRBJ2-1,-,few,TGTGCCAGCAGTTTTGGAGGGGCTGGTTACAATGAGCAGTTCTTC,CASSFGGAGYNEQFF
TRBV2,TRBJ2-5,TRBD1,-,TGTGCCAGACAAATGACCCACCGGGACAGGGTCAGGGAGACCCAGTACTTC,CARQMTHRDRVRETQYF
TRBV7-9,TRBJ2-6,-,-,TGTGCCAGCAGCTCGGGGGCCAACGTCCTGACTTTC,CASSSGANVLTF
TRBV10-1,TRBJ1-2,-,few,TGCGCCAGCAGTGACAGCTATGGCTACACCTTC,CASSDSYGYTF
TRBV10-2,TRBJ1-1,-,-,TGCGCCAGCCGCGACCTCGAGAGGAACACTGAAGCTTTCTTT,CASRDLERNTEAFF
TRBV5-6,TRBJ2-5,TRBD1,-,TGTGCCAGCAGCCTAGGGGGCGAGGAGACCCAGTACTTC,CASSLGGEETQYF
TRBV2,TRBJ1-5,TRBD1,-,TGTGCCAGCAGTGAACAGGGGGCCCCCGATCAGCCCCAGCATTTT,CASSEQGAPDQPQHF
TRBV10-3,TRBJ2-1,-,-,TGTGCCATCCATTCGCCTGGGGGCCCAAATGAGCAGTTCTTC,CAIHSPGGPNEQFF
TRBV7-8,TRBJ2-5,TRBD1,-,TGTGCCAGCAGGATCTCTAGGACAGGGCCCCAAGAGACCCAGTACTTC,CASRISRTGPQETQYF
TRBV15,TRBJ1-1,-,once,TGTGCCACCAGCAGAGGGATGAACACTGAAGCTTTCTTT,CATSRGMNTEAFF
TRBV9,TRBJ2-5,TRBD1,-,TGTGCCAGCAGCGCCAGGACAGGGTGGGGAGAGACCCAGTACTTC,CASSARTGWGETQYF
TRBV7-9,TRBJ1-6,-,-,TGTGCCAGCAGCTTATCCGAAAAAGTAACCCTCCACTTT,CASSLSEKVTLHF
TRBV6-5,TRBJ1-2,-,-,TGTGCCAGCAGTGAAACTAACACCTATGGCTACACCTTC,CASSETNTYGYTF
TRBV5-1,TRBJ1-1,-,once,TGCGCCAGCAGCTTGGTGGGGGCGAACACTGAAGCTTTCTTT,CASSLVGANTEAFF
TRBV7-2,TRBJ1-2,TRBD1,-,TGTGCCAGCAGCTTAGTTGTATCAGGGACAGGGGGTTACTATGGCTACACCTTC,CASSLVVSGTGGYYGYTF
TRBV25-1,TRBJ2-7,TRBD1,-,TGTGCCAGCAGTTCTCCGGGACAGGGGGTCAACGAGCAGTACTTC,CASSSPGQGVNEQYF
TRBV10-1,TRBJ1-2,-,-,TGCGCCAACGGACAGTACTATGGCTACACCTTC,CANGQYYGYTF
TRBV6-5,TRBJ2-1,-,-,TGTGCCAGCAGTTACCAGGGGTCCTACAATGAGCAGTTCTTC,CASSYQGSYNEQFF
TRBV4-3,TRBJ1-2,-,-,TGCGCCAGCAGCCAAGCTCCGGCGGACTATGGCTACACCTTC,CASSQAPADYGYTF
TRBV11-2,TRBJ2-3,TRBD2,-,TGTGCCAGCAGCTCGACTAGCGGGGGGGATACAGATACGCAGTATTTT,CASSSTSGGDTDTQYF
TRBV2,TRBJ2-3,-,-,TGTGCCAGCAGTGGTAGCGGAGTTACCACAGATACGCAGTATTTT,CASSGSGVTTDTQYF
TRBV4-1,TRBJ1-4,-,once,TGCGCCAGCAGGGCCGAGGTACTTGGAGAAAAACTGTTTTTT,CASRAEVLGEKLFF